Sequencing of this TCR beta chain was carried out in a study of T-cell reconstitution after alpha-beta-depleted transplantation in children. This clonotype was counted many times. Antigen: not known. The CDR3 length is 17 residues. The V gene's germline CDR1 is ENHRY and CDR2 SYGVKD. The germline V and J ends were trimmed by 3 bases and 1 base, with 18 bases remaining between them. Preparation of the TCRbeta library involved a method that used unique molecular identifiers. Via MiXCR, TCRdb re-called the PCR reads, giving one row per CDR3 protein. Of fewer than 550,000 distinct CDR3 sequences detected, roughly 11% appear once; the ten largest clones hold 14%. Study-wide results and limits: From surviving recipient T cells and thymic progenitors came the high day-60 TCRbeta diversity observed in some patients.

This sample comprised PBMCs, mostly from graft donor cells, obtained 180 days after TCRalphabeta/CD19-depleted stem cell transplant. The chain combines TRBV10-3 with TRBJ1-1; no clear D gene. The receptor was derived from a female patient aged 2 to 10 who had a stem cell transplant for aplastic anemia, so the T cells may come from the graft donor. The CDR3, as DNA: TGTGCCATCAGTGATGTCGTCTTACCTTGGGGGAACACTGAAGCTTTCTTT. Protein product: CAISDVVLPWGNTEAFF.